This passage covers 19 T cell receptor beta chains from one sample sequenced in a study of graft-versus-host responses after intestinal transplantation. The table came from immunoSEQ multiplex PCR; TCRdb's copy has only in-frame clones and leaves some out. The sample lists around 17,000 clones; less than 85% were seen once. Graft-derived tissue was subjected to processing to liberate intraepithelial and lamina propria lymphocytes. The sequencing used ileum tissue, collected 104 days after intestinal transplant. The source of these receptors is a human patient who received an intestinal transplant, so some T cells may come from the graft donor.

The chain is built from TRBV28 and TRBJ2-2; D possibly corresponds to TRBD2 (6 bases). The CDR3 is 15 residues long. CDR1 and CDR2 from the germline V gene are MDHEN and SYDVKM. The germline V and J ends were trimmed by 6 bases and 2 bases, with 13 bases remaining between them. DNA for the CDR3: TGTGCCAGCAGACTTAGCGGAAAAAACACCGGGGAGCTGTTTTTT. Amino acids: CASRLSGKNTGELFF.

This chain connects TRBV29-1 to TRBJ1-1; D remains ambiguous. V was clipped by 7 bases and J by 1 base, with 10 bases between them. Germline V gene sequence: CDR1 SQVTM, CDR2 ANQGSEA. The CDR3 has 12 amino acids. CDR3 DNA: TGCAGCGCCGCCGGGTCGAACACTGAAGCTTTCTTT. It codes for CSAAGSNTEAFF.

V gene TRBV9 combines with J gene TRBJ2-3; perhaps TRBD1 as D (6 bases). Per the germline V gene, CDR1 is SGDLS and CDR2 is YYNGEE. Trimming removed 3 bases at V and 3 bases at J, with 11 bases between. The CDR3 contains 14 residues. CDR3 nucleotide sequence: TGTGCCAGCAGCGAGTGGGGGACAACAGATACGCAGTATTTT. It is translated as CASSEWGTTDTQYF.

The chain joins TRBV6-6 to TRBJ1-5; 8 nucleotides line up with TRBD1. The trim removed 6 bases at V and 5 bases at J, leaving 3 bases unmatched. Germline V gives CDR1 MNHNY, CDR2 SVGAGI (reference sequence). The CDR3 contains 13 residues. The CDR3 coding sequence is TGTGCCAGCAGGGCAGGGGGCGATCAGCCCCAGCATTTT. Its protein product is CASRAGGDQPQHF.

Remarks on this clone: Distinct nucleotide sequences in the sample also encode this CDR3. The V and J genes are TRBV5-6 and TRBJ1-5; weak D call: TRBD1 (6 bases). CDR3 length: 14 residues. Trimming left V 2 bases short and J 4 bases short, with 10 bases between. Per the germline V gene, CDR1 is SGHDT and CDR2 is YYEEEE. CDR3: CASSLGGLNQPQHF. Written as DNA, the CDR3 is TGTGCCAGCAGCTTAGGGGGGCTTAATCAGCCCCAGCATTTT.

This chain connects TRBV29-1 to TRBJ2-2; 9 bases align to TRBD1. V shed 4 bases and J 0 bases; nucleotides not matched to a gene: 12. CDR1 is SQVTM and CDR2 is ANQGSEA in the germline V gene. This CDR3 contains 18 residues. The DNA for the CDR3 is TGCAGCGTTGCGGAGTTTATCGACAGGGGGACGAACACCGGGGAGCTGTTTTTT. Encoded protein: CSVAEFIDRGTNTGELFF.

V and J are TRBV30 and TRBJ2-3, with 10 bases that match TRBD2. The V and J ends lost 1 base and 4 bases, in that order; junction bases with no gene match: 5. Germline CDR1 reads GTSNPN; CDR2 reads SVGIG (reference sequence). The length of the CDR3 is 15 residues. The CDR3 here is CAWSGLAGVSDTQYF. CDR3 in DNA: TGTGCCTGGAGTGGCCTAGCGGGAGTATCAGATACGCAGTATTTT. Drawing the rest from reference TRBV30 and TRBJ2-3, the complete variable domain is SQTIHQWPATLVQPVGSPLSLECTVEGTSNPNLYWYRQAAGRGLQLLFYSVGIGQISSEVPQNLSASRPQDRQFILSSKKLLLSDSGFYLCAWSGLAGVSDTQYFGPGTRLTVL.

The chain employs TRBV15 and TRBJ1-1; a weak D match, TRBD1 (5 bases). This CDR3 spans 13 amino acids. V dropped 4 bases and J dropped 4 bases, with 10 bases sitting between them. The germline CDR1 and CDR2 sequences are LNHNV and YYDKDF (reference sequence). CDR3 protein: CATSTYRFTEAFF. As DNA, the CDR3 is TGTGCCACCAGCACTTACAGGTTCACTGAAGCTTTCTTT.

The rearrangement links TRBV28 to TRBJ2-2; D is tentatively TRBD1 or TRBD2 (5 bases each). V lost 4 bases and J lost 4, with 16 bases in between. CDR3 length: 16 residues. Germline CDR1 MDHEN, CDR2 SYDVKM. DNA of the CDR3: TGTGCCAGCAGTTCCTCCGGGACGGTTCTCACCGGGGAGCTGTTTTTT. It yields the protein CASSSSGTVLTGELFF.

The chain combines TRBV5-6 with TRBJ2-7; possible D gene TRBD2, 6 bases. The CDR3 covers 15 residues. The germline V gene has CDR1 SGHDT and CDR2 YYEEEE. Trimming left V 4 bases short and J 4 bases short, with 18 bases between. The CDR3 here is CASSPVLGGTYEQYF. CDR3 bases: TGTGCCAGCAGCCCTGTGCTCGGAGGGACTTACGAGCAGTACTTC.

The V gene is TRBV27, the J gene TRBJ1-1; 8 bases agree with TRBD1. This CDR3 has 16 amino acids. Germline CDR1 MNHEY, CDR2 SMNVEV (reference sequence). With 1 base clipped from V and 3 bases from J, the junction kept 7 bases outside the gene matches. The CDR3 coding sequence is TGTGCCAGCAGTTTATGTGGAGAGACAGGGGACACTGAAGCTTTCTTT. This sequence encodes CASSLCGETGDTEAFF.

J is TRBJ2-7 and V is TRBV6-1; TRBD1 or TRBD2 may be the D gene (5 bases each). The CDR3 runs 12 residues. Germline V gene lookup returns CDR1 MNHNS and CDR2 SASEGT. Trimming shortened V by 1 base and J by 12 bases, and 13 bases separated the two germline ends. CDR3 DNA: TGTGCCAGCAGTGAAGTACGTAGGGACCCGTACTTC. It translates to CASSEVRRDPYF.

The rearrangement links TRBV27 to TRBJ1-5; the D is unclear. Germline CDR1 is MNHEY and CDR2 is SMNVEV (reference sequence). V was clipped by 7 bases and J by 2 bases, with 15 bases between them. This CDR3 is built from 15 residues. The CDR3 here is CASNPVSPCNQPQHF. The CDR3 coding sequence is TGTGCCAGCAATCCGGTTTCTCCATGCAATCAGCCCCAGCATTTT.

The gene calls are TRBV4-1 and TRBJ2-1; D might be TRBD2 (7 bases). Germline-derived CDR1 and CDR2 are MGHRA and YSYEKL. Trimming took off 4 bases at V and 0 bases at J, with 28 bases between the two ends. CDR3 length equals 21 residues. The DNA of the CDR3 is TGCGCCAGCAGCCTCCACCGGGACATCCTGGGAGGGAGGAGCTCCTACAATGAGCAGTTCTTC. It translates to CASSLHRDILGGRSSYNEQFF.

The chain carries TRBV6-9 and TRBJ2-2, with D unclear. CDR3 size: 12 residues. With 4 bases removed from V and 8 bases from J, the gap between germline ends came to 8 bases. The germline V gene has CDR1 MNHGY and CDR2 SVAAGI. CDR3 coding DNA: TGTGCCAGCAGTTTGTCTCCGGGGGAGCTGTTTTTT. Its protein is CASSLSPGELFF.

This clone was detected only once. The chain joins TRBV21-1 to TRBJ2-1; whether TRBD2, the table's D call, matches the DNA was not checked. TRBV21-1 is recorded as a pseudogene. The CDR3 sequence is 16 residues long. The CDR3 loop is CASSKARSGSYNEQFF. As DNA, the CDR3 is TGTGCCAGCAGCAAAGCTAGGAGCGGATCCTACAATGAGCAGTTCTTC.

V usage is TRBV5-6 and J usage is TRBJ2-7; D is uncertain. The V end was cut by 2 bases, the J end by 5 bases, with 5 bases between. Germline values: CDR1 SGHDT, CDR2 YYEEEE. This CDR3 is 11 amino acids long. In DNA, the CDR3 is TGTGCCAGCAGCTTTCGAAACGAGCAGTACTTC. This encodes CASSFRNEQYF.

The rearrangement uses TRBV28 and TRBJ2-1; weak D call: TRBD1 (5 bases). Germline V gives CDR1 MDHEN, CDR2 SYDVKM. The CDR3 extends over 13 amino acids. With 5 bases removed from V and 15 bases from J, the gap between germline ends came to 20 bases. CDR3 nucleotides: TGTGCCAGCAGTCTAACACTTGGGGCCTGGCGGTTCTTC. Its protein is CASSLTLGAWRFF.

The CDR3 loop reads CASSLGTGGYEQYF. CDR3 bases: TGTGCCAGCAGTTTAGGGACAGGGGGCTACGAGCAGTACTTC. The rearrangement links TRBV28 to TRBJ2-5; the match to TRBD1 covers 11 bases. The J call could be wrong; TRBJ2-7 is a better fit for the DNA end. Germline V gene sequence: CDR1 MDHEN, CDR2 SYDVKM. The CDR3 loop spans 14 amino acids.